A single sample is the source of the 22 T cell receptor beta chains below, sequenced in a study of blood T cell repertoires in COVID-19. Some clones are missing from TCRdb's copy, which holds only in-frame ones; the method was immunoSEQ multiplex PCR. The table records approximately 67,000 clones, approximately 86% of them present only once. What was sequenced was peripheral blood. Receptors were obtained from a man aged 60 to 69 with acute or convalescent COVID-19.

DNA for the CDR3: TGTGCCAGCAGCTTAGGCGGAGCCAGCTTTTCTGGAAACACCATATATTTT. Protein sequence: CASSLGGASFSGNTIYF. The chain uses TRBV11-2 and TRBJ1-3; no clear D. CDR1 is SGHAT, CDR2 FQNNGV, per germline. This CDR3 has 17 amino acids. V gave up 1 base and J gave up 1 base, with 14 bases separating them.

About this clone itself: Other DNA sequences of this sample code for an identical CDR3. This chain joins TRBV7-9 and TRBJ1-2, with D possibly matching TRBD1 (6 bases). CDR1 SEHNR and CDR2 FQNEAQ come from the germline V gene (reference sequence). The CDR3 covers 12 residues. The V gene lost 5 bases and the J gene lost 4 bases, with 8 bases spanning the gap. CDR3 loop: CASSQDSYGYTF. CDR3 DNA: TGTGCCAGCAGCCAGGACAGCTATGGCTACACCTTC.

V usage is TRBV4-3 and J usage is TRBJ1-4, with no clear D. The germline V gene has CDR1 LGHNA and CDR2 YSLEER. The CDR3 sequence is 15 residues long. The V end was cut by 5 bases, the J end by 4 bases, with 14 bases between. Here the CDR3 DNA reads TGCGCCAGCAGCTCATACCGGGGAAATAATGAAAAACTGTTTTTT. Its protein is CASSSYRGNNEKLFF.

V usage is TRBV7-9 and J usage is TRBJ2-7; D gene ambiguous. The CDR3 consists of 12 residues. V lost 1 base and J 4 bases, leaving 5 bases between the germline ends. CDR1 is SEHNR, CDR2 FQNEAQ, per germline (reference sequence). The CDR3: CASSLVQYEQYF. DNA for the CDR3: TGTGCCAGCAGCTTAGTCCAATACGAGCAGTACTTC.

V is TRBV6-2 or TRBV6-3 and J is TRBJ2-5, with D possibly TRBD2 on 6 matching bases. The length of the CDR3 is 14 residues. V shed 6 bases and J shed 3 bases, with 14 bases lying between them. Germline lookup yields CDR1 MNHEY and CDR2 SVGEGT. The CDR3 reads CASSPSAMEETQYF. The CDR3 region has the DNA TGTGCCAGCAGCCCTAGCGCTATGGAAGAGACCCAGTACTTC.

DNA for the CDR3: TGTGCCAGCAGCGGGACAGGGGGATCTGGAAACACCATATATTTT. It encodes CASSGTGGSGNTIYF. V usage is TRBV7-8 and J usage is TRBJ1-3, with 11 bases lining up with TRBD1. The CDR3 loop spans 15 amino acids. V lost 5 bases to trimming and J lost 1 base; unmatched junction nucleotides: 1. CDR1 SGHVS and CDR2 FQNEAQ come from the germline V gene.

V gene TRBV5-1 combines with J gene TRBJ2-7, with D possibly matching TRBD2 (6 bases). Trimming took off 0 bases at V and 3 bases at J, with 7 bases between the two ends. Germline lookup yields CDR1 SGHRS and CDR2 YFSETQ. The CDR3 has 13 residues. The CDR3 protein is CASSLGDFYEQYF. Here the CDR3 DNA reads TGCGCCAGCAGCTTGGGGGACTTCTACGAGCAGTACTTC.

This clone is a singleton in its sample. This sequence joins TRBV7-2 and TRBJ2-5; 12 nucleotides line up with TRBD1. V lost 5 bases to trimming and J lost 5 bases; unmatched junction nucleotides: 6. The CDR3 sequence is 15 residues long. CDR1 is SGHTA and CDR2 is FQGNSA in the germline V gene. CDR3 in amino acids: CASSPGQGAFETQYF. CDR3 DNA sequence: TGTGCCAGCAGCCCGGGACAGGGGGCGTTCGAGACCCAGTACTTC. The variable domain in full, with the rest retrieved from reference TRBV7-2 and TRBJ2-5, is GAGVSQSPSNKVTEKGKDVELRCDPISGHTALYWYRQSLGQGLEFLIYFQGNSAPDKSGLPSDRFSAERTGGSVSTLTIQRTQQEDSAVYLCASSPGQGAFETQYFGPGTRLLVL.

The V and J genes are TRBV27 and TRBJ2-7, with a weak D call TRBD1 (5 bases). Trimming left V 8 bases short and J 1 base short, with 15 bases between. Germline V gene sequence: CDR1 MNHEY, CDR2 SMNVEV (reference sequence). This CDR3 spans 14 amino acids. The CDR3 region has the DNA TGTGCCAGCTTTGACCAGGGCCTATCCTACGAGCAGTACGTC. It codes for CASFDQGLSYEQYV.

The gene calls are TRBV19 and TRBJ2-3; a possible D gene is TRBD2 (6 bases). Trimming left V 1 base short and J 5 bases short, with 13 bases between. Per the germline V gene, CDR1 is LNHDA and CDR2 is SQIVND (reference sequence). The CDR3 is 15 amino acids. The CDR3 spells CASSIGDGGRDTQYF. The CDR3 DNA sequence: TGTGCCAGTAGTATAGGGGACGGAGGGAGAGATACGCAGTATTTT.

V gene TRBV29-1 combines with J gene TRBJ2-2; TRBD1 agrees at 7 bases. Germline V gene sequence: CDR1 SQVTM, CDR2 ANQGSEA. The CDR3 covers 13 residues. V was pared by 6 bases and J by 0 bases, with 1 base of the junction left unmatched. CDR3: CSVGTANTGELFF. DNA for the CDR3: TGCAGCGTGGGGACAGCGAACACCGGGGAGCTGTTTTTT.

This chain connects TRBV5-1 to TRBJ2-2; TRBD1 matches 9 bases. The CDR3 has 15 residues. The V and J ends lost 2 bases and 4 bases, in that order; junction bases with no gene match: 3. Germline CDR1 SGHRS, CDR2 YFSETQ. CDR3 sequence reads: CASSFGQGITGELFF. The CDR3 coding sequence is TGCGCCAGCAGCTTCGGACAGGGGATCACCGGGGAGCTGTTTTTT.

Turning to this clone: This could be a read error, since a much larger clone is one nucleotide away. The V and J genes are TRBV27 and TRBJ1-2, with D possibly TRBD1 on 5 matching bases. This CDR3 region has 13 residues. Trimming removed 5 bases from V and 2 bases from J, with 9 bases in between. Germline V gene lookup returns CDR1 MNHEY and CDR2 SMNVEV (reference sequence). The CDR3 spells CASSPRQNYGYTF. The CDR3 nucleotides read TGTGCCAGCAGTCCACGACAGAACTATGGCTACACCTTC.

The rearrangement uses TRBV7-9 and TRBJ2-5, with D possibly matching TRBD1 (6 bases). This CDR3 is 15 amino acids long. The germline CDR1 and CDR2 sequences are SEHNR and FQNEAQ (reference sequence). V shed 8 bases and J shed 5 bases, with 21 bases lying between them. CDR3 sequence: CASADGDNKWETQYF. The CDR3, as DNA: TGTGCCAGCGCAGACGGGGACAATAAGTGGGAGACCCAGTACTTC.

The CDR3 sequence: CASSRLGTVNSPLHF. In DNA form, the CDR3 reads TGTGCCAGCAGTCGGCTAGGGACAGTGAATTCACCCCTCCACTTT. V and J are TRBV6-5 and TRBJ1-6; 7 positions match TRBD1. Germline loops: CDR1 MNHEY, CDR2 SVGAGI. The CDR3 sequence is 15 residues long. The J segment lost 7 bases and the V segment lost 5 bases, leaving 8 bases of the junction unmatched.

This chain uses TRBV4-3 with TRBJ1-4; D is possibly TRBD1 (5 bases). Germline V gene lookup returns CDR1 LGHNA and CDR2 YSLEER. The CDR3 runs to 13 residues. V dropped 4 bases and J dropped 8 bases, with 11 bases sitting between them. The DNA for the CDR3 is TGCGCCAGCAGCCTTCAGGGAACGGAAAAACTGTTTTTT. Its translation is CASSLQGTEKLFF.

This chain joins TRBV7-2 and TRBJ2-6; the match to TRBD2 covers 7 bases. This CDR3 comprises 18 residues. Trimming took 6 bases from V and 1 from J; bases not matched to a gene: 12. CDR1 SGHTA and CDR2 FQGNSA come from the germline V gene. The CDR3 DNA reads TGTGCCAGCAGTTACCTGGGGGGGATGAGGTCTGGGGCCAACGTCCTGACTTTC. Translated: CASSYLGGMRSGANVLTF.

This clone was detected a few times. V is TRBV19 and J is TRBJ1-5, with 10 bases that match TRBD1. The germline CDR1 and CDR2 sequences are LNHDA and SQIVND (reference sequence). This CDR3 has 14 amino acids. V trimming: 8 bases; J trimming: 8 bases; junction bases outside the gene matches: 9. The CDR3 spells CASSDRGGQEPQHF. The CDR3 coding sequence is TGTGCCAGTTCGGACAGGGGGGGACAGGAGCCCCAGCATTTT.

This clone appeared once. The J gene is TRBJ1-1, the V gene TRBV6-1; D is unresolved. Germline values: CDR1 MNHNS, CDR2 SASEGT. The length of the CDR3 is 14 residues. Deletions cut 2 bases from V and 2 bases from J, with 9 bases between. The CDR3 here is CASSEFPSNTEAFF. The CDR3 bases are TGTGCCAGCAGTGAATTCCCGTCTAACACTGAAGCTTTCTTT.

This chain uses TRBV19 with TRBJ1-5; D may be TRBD1 (6 bases). Germline V CDR1 and CDR2: LNHDA, SQIVND (reference sequence). The V and J ends lost 2 bases and 3 bases respectively, with 11 bases between them. This CDR3 contains 15 residues. CDR3 nucleotide sequence: TGTGCCAGTAGTATAAAGGACAGCTTCAATCAGCCCCAGCATTTT. Amino acid sequence: CASSIKDSFNQPQHF. The entire variable domain, with the rest obtained from reference TRBV19 and TRBJ1-5, is as follows: DGGITQSPKYLFRKEGQNVTLSCEQNLNHDAMYWYRQDPGQGLRLIYYSQIVNDFQKGDIAEGYSVSREKKESFPLTVTSAQKNPTAFYLCASSIKDSFNQPQHFGDGTRLSIL.

This chain links TRBV11-3 with TRBJ2-3, with 11 bases aligning to TRBD2. Trimming took 1 base from V and 1 from J; bases not matched to a gene: 4. CDR1 and CDR2 from the germline V gene are SGHNT and YENEEA. The CDR3 contains 17 residues. The CDR3 loop is CASSLGLAGGRTDTQYF. CDR3 DNA: TGTGCCAGCAGCTTAGGTCTAGCGGGGGGCCGCACAGATACGCAGTATTTT.

The chain couples TRBV30 to TRBJ1-3; 9 bases align to TRBD1. The CDR3 sequence is 15 residues long. The junction had 3 bases not matched to a gene; V was cut back by 2 bases and J by 1 base. Per the germline V gene, CDR1 is GTSNPN and CDR2 is SVGIG (reference sequence). CDR3 in DNA: TGTGCCTGGAGTCCACAGGGGGCTTCTGGAAACACCATATATTTT. Amino acid sequence: CAWSPQGASGNTIYF.